A selection of T cell receptor beta chains follows, all from one sample in a study of radiotherapy plus CTLA-4 blockade in lung cancer. The protocol was immunoSEQ multiplex PCR, while the TCRdb copy is restricted to in-frame clones and leaves out a portion. The repertoire holds more than 90,000 clones, with 70% to 90% as singletons. The starting material was peripheral blood, obtained from a patient treated with radiotherapy plus ipilimumab. The source is a human donor with non-small cell lung cancer that progressed on radiotherapy plus ipilimumab. Both conserved end residues are part of each CDR3. Each record gives: D gene, V gene, J gene, clone size, CDR3 DNA, CDR3 protein. D genes are given only for firm matches. Rows may omit the clone size; those that give it use once, few, many or a size class.

>TRBD2|TRBV5-4|TRBJ2-3|.
TGTGCCAGCAGCTTGGGCCTAGCGGGAGGAAGCACAGATACGCAGTATTTT
CASSLGLAGGSTDTQYF
>.|TRBV19|TRBJ2-7|.
TGTGCCAGTAGCCCCAGTTGGAGGGAAGCCTACGAGCAGTACTTC
CASSPSWREAYEQYF
>TRBD1|TRBV5-1|TRBJ1-2|once
TGCGCCAGCAGCTTAGCCCCAGGGGGACTCCGGTTCGAAGCTGGCTACACCTTC
CASSLAPGGLRFEAGYTF
>.|TRBV9|TRBJ1-2|.
TGTGCCAGCAGCCTCGTCGGGCAGGCAAGGGGCTACACCTTC
CASSLVGQARGYTF
>TRBD2|TRBV5-1|TRBJ2-1|.
TGCGCCAGCAACCGTGCAGCCGGGAGGGCCTCGGGCAATGAGCAGTTCTTC
CASNRAAGRASGNEQFF
>.|TRBV20-1|TRBJ2-5|.
TGCAGTGCTAGCCAAGAGACCCAGTACTTC
CSASQETQYF
>.|TRBV5-6|TRBJ2-3|.
TGTGCCAGCAGCTCAGAGTCTAGCACAGATACGCAGTATTTT
CASSSESSTDTQYF
>TRBD1|TRBV7-2|TRBJ2-7|.
TGTGCCAGCACCCTCCCGGGACAGGACAATCACGAGCAGTACTTC
CASTLPGQDNHEQYF
>.|TRBV10-3|TRBJ2-3|.
TGTGCCATCAGTGCCAGCACAGATACGCAGTATTTT
CAISASTDTQYF
>TRBD1|TRBV27|TRBJ2-2|.
TGTGCCAGCAGTTTATACAGGGGCACCGGGGAGCTGTTTTTT
CASSLYRGTGELFF
>TRBD2|TRBV28|TRBJ2-1|.
TGTGCCAGCACTCGGACTAGCGGGAGGGTCACCTACAATGAGCAGTTCTTC
CASTRTSGRVTYNEQFF
>.|TRBV6-5|TRBJ2-7|.
TGTGCCAGCAGTGAAGGTCCCGCCAATTACGAGCAGTACTTC
CASSEGPANYEQYF
>.|TRBV30|TRBJ1-3|.
TGTGCCTGGAGTGTACAAGGGGCGGGAAACACCATATATTTT
CAWSVQGAGNTIYF
>.|TRBV15|TRBJ2-2|once
TGTGCCACCAGCAGAGCGGACGGGACTTTTAACACCGGGGAGCTGTTTTTT
CATSRADGTFNTGELFF
>.|TRBV5-1|TRBJ1-3|.
TGCGCCAGCAGCTTGGGCAGCTCTGGAAACACCATATATTTT
CASSLGSSGNTIYF
>TRBD2|TRBV5-1|TRBJ2-3|.
TGCGCCAGCAGCTTGAATAGCGGGAGTCGAGCTACGCAGTATTTT
CASSLNSGSRATQYF
>TRBD2|TRBV5-6|TRBJ2-5|.
TGTGCCAGTATGGCGGGAGTCGAAGAGACCCAGTACTTC
CASMAGVEETQYF
>.|TRBV9|TRBJ2-1|.
TGTGCCAGCAGCCCCTCGCCCGGGAATGAGCAGTTCTTC
CASSPSPGNEQFF
>.|TRBV4-2|TRBJ2-1|.
TGTGCCAGCAGCCAAGATCAGGGTGAGCAGTTCTTC
CASSQDQGEQFF
>TRBD2|TRBV5-1|TRBJ2-1|once
TGCGCCAGCAGCCCGTCTAGCGGGTGGAATGAGCAGTTCTTC
CASSPSSGWNEQFF
>.|TRBV19|TRBJ1-2|.
TGTGCCAGTAGTATTTCCCCACAGGTCTATGGCTACACCTTC
CASSISPQVYGYTF
>.|TRBV7-8|TRBJ2-2|.
TGTGCCAGCAGCGCCATAACCGGGGAGCTGTTTTTT
CASSAITGELFF
>.|TRBV27|TRBJ1-1|.
TGTGCCAGCAGTCCCCAAGGGATCACTGAAGCTTTCTTT
CASSPQGITEAFF
>.|TRBV6-5|TRBJ1-6|.
TGTGCCACCCGGGATTACTATAATTCACCCCTCCACTTT
CATRDYYNSPLHF
>.|TRBV9|TRBJ2-3|.
TGTGCCAGCAGCGTCGGAACAGATACGCAGTATTTT
CASSVGTDTQYF
>TRBD1|TRBV18|TRBJ1-5|.
TGTGCCAGCTCCCCTCAAGGGACAGGGGCCAATCAGCCCCAGCATTTT
CASSPQGTGANQPQHF
>TRBD2|TRBV11-2|TRBJ2-7|.
TGTGCCAGCAGCCGGTTAGCGGGATGGGTCGACGAGCAGTACTTC
CASSRLAGWVDEQYF
>.|TRBV7-9|TRBJ2-1|once
TGTGCCAGCAGCCCCGTCACGGGAGCCTCGCGTGAGCAGTTCTTC
CASSPVTGASREQFF